The text below deals with one TCR beta chain. What it binds is not known. This record belongs to a study of cytomegalovirus exposure and HLA in healthy donors. Study-wide context: The study placed approximately 81% of its approximately 360 genotyped donors in the Caucasian-associated ancestry cluster. Study-wide results and limits: While the bulk of TCR sequences proved rare, some public TCRs turned up in many donors. Trimming of TCR beta V- and J-genes showed a link, identified in a later analysis, to a missense DCLRE1C variant.

There are 15 residues in the CDR3. V was cut by 0 bases and J by 4 bases, with 12 bases left in between. CDR1 and CDR2 (germline): LGHNA, YSLEER. With 60 Vbeta and 13 Jbeta primers, the PCR was carried out. Produced via immunoSEQ multiplex PCR; TCRdb's table is partial and in-frame only. Altogether 90,000 to 110,000 clones are present, about four fifths being singletons, with the ten largest covering around 1.3%. This chain joins TRBV4-3 and TRBJ1-2; TRBD1 is a possible D gene (5 bases). This clonotype originated in a man between 25 and 39 years old in good health and CMV-seronegative. Sequencing was performed on PBMCs. This CDR3 is CASSQDTGLAYGYTF. CDR3 nucleotides: TGCGCCAGCAGCCAAGATACGGGACTCGCCTATGGCTACACCTTC.